One sample yielded the 18 T cell receptor beta chains listed below, sequenced in a study of cytomegalovirus exposure and HLA in healthy donors. PCR used 60 Vbeta primers and 13 Jbeta primers. Some clones are missing from TCRdb's copy, which holds only in-frame ones; the method was immunoSEQ multiplex PCR. The sample has around 85,000 clones, over 65% seen once; the top ten hold 20% to 25%. The material sequenced was PBMCs. These receptors all come from a young man in good health and CMV-seropositive.

In its sample, this clone was seen a few times. The rearrangement links TRBV11-2 to TRBJ1-3; perhaps TRBD1 as D (5 bases). The CDR3 loop spans 15 amino acids. V lost 4 bases, J lost 0 bases, and 10 bases lay in between. Germline V lookup: CDR1 SGHAT, CDR2 FQNNGV. The CDR3 nucleotides are TGTGCCAGCAGCTCCGGACACCGCTCTGGAAACACCATATATTTT. The encoded protein is CASSSGHRSGNTIYF.

The chain's CDR3 is CASSLERGSTDTQYF. CDR3 sequence (DNA): TGTGCCAGCAGTTTGGAGCGGGGGAGCACAGATACGCAGTATTTT. The V and J genes are TRBV27 and TRBJ2-3; 8 bases align to TRBD2. V lost 3 bases, J lost 0 bases, and 2 bases stayed unmatched. The germline gives CDR1 MNHEY, CDR2 SMNVEV (reference sequence). The CDR3 sequence is 15 residues long.

The rearrangement uses TRBV27 and TRBJ1-2, with D uncertain. The CDR3 is 14 amino acids. V was pared by 5 bases and J by 2 bases, with 12 bases between. Looked up from germline, CDR1 is MNHEY and CDR2 is SMNVEV (reference sequence). In DNA form, the CDR3 reads TGTGCCAGCAGTATGTCGGTCCTGAACTATGGCTACACCTTC. The encoded protein is CASSMSVLNYGYTF.

The chain has TRBV6-6 and TRBJ2-7, with TRBD2 identical over 7 bases. Per germline, CDR1 MNHNY and CDR2 SVGAGI (reference sequence). The ends lost 7 bases at V and 3 bases at J; junction bases unmatched: 9. The CDR3 has 14 residues. CDR3 DNA sequence: TGTGCCAGCACCTTGGGGAGGGAGTTCTACGAGCAGTACTTC. Translation gives CASTLGREFYEQYF.

This clone was found once. V is TRBV2 and J is TRBJ2-4; D is possibly TRBD2 (5 bases). From germline, CDR1 is SNHLY and CDR2 FYNNEI. V was trimmed by 7 bases and J by 6 bases, leaving 25 bases between them. This CDR3 region has 17 residues. CDR3 residues: CASIRVRLSGSGNIQYF. DNA of the CDR3: TGTGCCAGCATAAGGGTTCGGCTCTCGGGGAGCGGAAACATTCAGTACTTC.

The J gene is TRBJ2-3, the V gene TRBV4-3; 9 bases agree with TRBD2. The length of the CDR3 is 15 residues. Looked up from germline, CDR1 is LGHNA and CDR2 is YSLEER. J gave up 2 bases and V 2 bases, and 2 bases lay outside the gene matches. The CDR3 reads CASSQRLAVTDTQYF. The CDR3 DNA follows: TGCGCCAGCAGCCAACGACTAGCGGTCACAGATACGCAGTATTTT.

The chain employs TRBV4-1 and TRBJ2-1; 8 bases align to TRBD2. V dropped 0 bases and J dropped 7; count of bases not matched to a gene: 11. The CDR3 sequence is 17 residues long. Germline V lookup: CDR1 MGHRA, CDR2 YSYEKL. In DNA form, the CDR3 reads TGCGCCAGCAGCCAAGATTCCAGGACTAGCATCCGGAATGAGCAGTTCTTC. This encodes CASSQDSRTSIRNEQFF.

This clone was observed a single time. V gene TRBV19 combines with J gene TRBJ1-4; D ambiguous. Per germline, CDR1 LNHDA and CDR2 SQIVND (reference sequence). The CDR3 contains 16 residues. Trimming took 3 bases from V and 5 from J, leaving 16 bases between them. Here the CDR3 DNA reads TGTGCCAGTAGTATCCCATCGGGTGCCTTGAATGAAAAACTGTTTTTT. Protein sequence: CASSIPSGALNEKLFF. The full variable domain, in which reference TRBV19 and TRBJ1-4 provide the parts outside the CDR3, is DGGITQSPKYLFRKEGQNVTLSCEQNLNHDAMYWYRQDPGQGLRLIYYSQIVNDFQKGDIAEGYSVSREKKESFPLTVTSAQKNPTAFYLCASSIPSGALNEKLFFGSGTQLSVL.

The table lists this clone with a count of one. The V and J genes are TRBV6-1 and TRBJ2-1; the D gene is possibly TRBD2 (5 bases). The CDR3 contains 14 residues. Trimming stripped 8 bases from V and 2 bases from J, with 13 bases between. Germline V gives CDR1 MNHNS, CDR2 SASEGT. CDR3 loop: CASFGIHAYNEQFF. The CDR3 DNA reads TGTGCCAGCTTCGGGATCCATGCCTACAATGAGCAGTTCTTC.

This clone was found a few times. The chain couples TRBV6-1 to TRBJ1-5; D is possibly TRBD1 (5 bases). V shed 1 base and J shed 6 bases, with 13 bases lying between them. There are 15 residues in the CDR3. Germline CDR1 MNHNS, CDR2 SASEGT. CDR3 loop: CASSEGGGSSQPQHF. The DNA of the CDR3 is TGTGCCAGCAGTGAAGGCGGGGGTTCCAGTCAGCCCCAGCATTTT.

CDR3 nucleotides: TGTGCCAGCAGCTTAGAGCAGGGGGATTTTTATAATTCACCCCTCCACTTT. The encoded protein is CASSLEQGDFYNSPLHF. The chain employs TRBV7-6 and TRBJ1-6, with 7 bases matching TRBD1. The germline CDR1 and CDR2 sequences are SGHVS and FNYEAQ. V lost 1 base, J lost 4 bases, and 7 bases stayed unmatched. The CDR3 covers 17 residues.

This clone turned up a few times. The chain recombines TRBV29-1 with TRBJ1-2, with D perhaps TRBD1 (5 bases). CDR3 size: 13 residues. Trimming shortened V by 0 bases and J by 5 bases, and 10 bases separated the two germline ends. Per germline, CDR1 SQVTM and CDR2 ANQGSEA. This CDR3 is CSVEDVKGYGYTF. CDR3 nucleotide sequence: TGCAGCGTTGAAGATGTAAAGGGGTATGGCTACACCTTC.

The chain employs TRBV2 and TRBJ1-6; 8 nucleotides align to TRBD1. Losses at the gene ends were 3 bases for V and 6 bases for J; bases not matched to a gene: 4. Per germline, CDR1 SNHLY and CDR2 FYNNEI. This CDR3 has 15 amino acids. The CDR3 nucleotides read TGTGCCAGCAGTGAGGACAGGGCGGGTAATTCACCCCTCCACTTT. This translates into CASSEDRAGNSPLHF.

The genes are TRBV19 and TRBJ1-2; D perhaps matches TRBD1 (6 bases). The CDR3 sequence is 16 residues long. Deletions cut 6 bases from V and 1 base from J, with 18 bases between. CDR1 LNHDA and CDR2 SQIVND come from the germline V gene (reference sequence). Here the CDR3 DNA reads TGTGCCAGTAGGACGGACAGATACCCTTTTAACTATGGCTACACCTTC. Its translation: CASRTDRYPFNYGYTF. The full variable domain, with the rest looked up from reference TRBV19 and TRBJ1-2, is DGGITQSPKYLFRKEGQNVTLSCEQNLNHDAMYWYRQDPGQGLRLIYYSQIVNDFQKGDIAEGYSVSREKKESFPLTVTSAQKNPTAFYLCASRTDRYPFNYGYTFGSGTRLTVV.

The chain carries TRBV7-8 and TRBJ2-1; TRBD1 agrees at 7 bases. CDR1 is SGHVS, CDR2 FQNEAQ, per germline. Germline trimming cut 0 bases from V and 13 bases from J; bases unmatched to any gene: 9. CDR3 length: 14 residues. The CDR3 DNA follows: TGTGCCAGCAGCTTAGCGACAGGGAGACATTCCCAGTTCTTC. Residues: CASSLATGRHSQFF.

This clone was recorded a few times. The rearrangement links TRBV2 to TRBJ1-5; D not certain. V gave up 8 bases and J gave up 1 base, with 12 bases separating them. CDR3 length: 14 amino acids. Germline V CDR1 and CDR2: SNHLY, FYNNEI. In DNA form, the CDR3 reads TGTGCCAGCTTCGGAGGGCTAAGCAATCAGCCCCAGCATTTT. Its translation is CASFGGLSNQPQHF.

The chain carries TRBV6-5 and TRBJ1-5; 8 bases fit TRBD1. The germline CDR1 and CDR2 sequences are MNHEY and SVGAGI. The junction had 5 bases not matched to a gene; V was cut back by 6 bases and J by 4 bases. The CDR3 is made up of 14 amino acids. The CDR3 bases are TGTGCCAGCAGCCCAAGGACAGGGAATCAGCCCCAGCATTTT. Translated: CASSPRTGNQPQHF.

The chain is built from TRBV5-1 and TRBJ2-1; 10 bases line up with TRBD2. CDR3 length equals 15 residues. Germline-derived CDR1 and CDR2 are SGHRS and YFSETQ. The V gene end was trimmed by 2 bases and the J gene end by 1 base; junction bases not matched to a gene: 0. The CDR3: CASSFSGRSYNEQFF. The CDR3 nucleotides read TGCGCCAGCAGCTTTAGCGGGAGGTCCTACAATGAGCAGTTCTTC.